This entry lists 20 T cell receptor beta chains sequenced from one sample in a study of early T cells in non-severe SARS-CoV-2 infection. TCRdb re-called the 5' RACE reads through MiXCR, storing one row per CDR3 protein. The sample has roughly 30,000 distinct CDR3 sequences, over 6.5% seen once. What was sequenced was whole blood. The receptors were gathered from an adult who was a healthcare worker with PCR-confirmed SARS-CoV-2 infection or an uninfected control (not recorded which).

At least ten counts were recorded for this clonotype. The chain has TRBV12-3 or TRBV12-4 and TRBJ1-1, with D possibly being TRBD1 (5 bases). The CDR3 extends over 13 amino acids. V gave up 6 bases and J gave up 5 bases, with 13 bases separating them. The CDR3 nucleotides are TGTGCCAGCAGGGGGACGGGGGGGACTGAAGCTTTCTTT. It is translated as CASRGTGGTEAFF.

CDR3 sequence reads: CSARATGPAGEQFF. CDR3 sequence (DNA): TGCAGTGCTAGAGCCACCGGACCCGCGGGTGAGCAGTTCTTC. The V call is TRBV20-1, the J call TRBJ2-1, with TRBD2 as a possible D gene (5 bases). CDR3 length: 14 amino acids. The germline CDR1 and CDR2 sequences are DFQATT and SNEGSKA (reference sequence). V was shortened by 1 base and J by 9 bases, with 16 bases between the two germline ends.

Only a few counts were recorded for this clonotype. Possible read error: a much larger clone is one base away. The chain is built from TRBV6-5 and TRBJ2-7; 13 nucleotides align to TRBD2. This CDR3 has 14 residues. After removal of 4 bases from V and 5 bases from J, the junction contained 2 bases not matched to a gene. CDR1 and CDR2 from the germline V gene are MNHEY and SVGAGI. The CDR3 is CASSSTSGRNEQYF. CDR3 nucleotides: TGTGCCAGCAGTTCGACTAGCGGGAGGAACGAGCAGTACTTC.

Many counts were recorded for this clonotype. This CDR3 reads CASSEAGLAGGGQFF. The CDR3 DNA sequence: TGTGCCAGCAGTGAAGCCGGACTAGCGGGAGGTGGGCAGTTCTTC. The rearrangement uses TRBV6-1 and TRBJ2-1; 14 positions agree with TRBD2. The CDR3 runs to 15 residues. CDR1 MNHNS and CDR2 SASEGT come from the germline V gene. Trimming at V came to 0 bases and at J to 12 bases, leaving 4 bases not matched to a gene.

The rearrangement joins TRBV29-1 to TRBJ2-1; a possible D gene is TRBD2 (6 bases). Trimming removed 3 bases from V and 4 bases from J, with 13 bases in between. This CDR3 spans 14 amino acids. Looked up from germline, CDR1 is SQVTM and CDR2 is ANQGSEA. The CDR3 DNA sequence: TGCAGCGTTGAGGCGGGACTTTCATACAATGAGCAGTTCTTC. As protein: CSVEAGLSYNEQFF.

The table lists this clonotype with many counts. The chain carries TRBV20-1 and TRBJ1-4; 8 bases align to TRBD1. CDR3 size: 16 residues. Germline CDR1 DFQATT, CDR2 SNEGSKA (reference sequence). V shed 0 bases, J shed 6 bases, and the junction held 9 bases outside the gene matches. CDR3 region: CSARDRRDRGDEKLFF. CDR3 DNA sequence: TGCAGTGCTAGAGATCGAAGAGACAGGGGCGATGAAAAACTGTTTTTT.

This clonotype has a count of ten or more. V is TRBV2 and J is TRBJ2-5; no definite D call. Trimming stripped 5 bases from V and 4 bases from J, with 14 bases between. The V gene's germline CDR1 is SNHLY and CDR2 FYNNEI. CDR3 length: 14 amino acids. For the CDR3, the DNA is TGTGCCAGCAGTATGGTGATCGCCGGAGAGACCCAGTACTTC. Protein: CASSMVIAGETQYF.

The sample holds many counts of this clonotype. The chain links TRBV6-5 to TRBJ2-3; D possibly corresponds to TRBD1 (6 bases). Trimming took 0 bases from V and 2 from J, leaving 12 bases between them. CDR3 length: 16 residues. The V gene's germline CDR1 is MNHEY and CDR2 SVGAGI. The CDR3 DNA follows: TGTGCCAGCAGTTACTCCAGGGGTTTTGCCACAGATACGCAGTATTTT. This codes for CASSYSRGFATDTQYF.

The chain combines TRBV20-1 with TRBJ2-1; TRBD1 matches at 7 bases. The junction had 8 bases not matched to a gene; V was cut back by 6 bases and J by 6 bases. Germline V lookup: CDR1 DFQATT, CDR2 SNEGSKA (reference sequence). The CDR3 is made up of 13 amino acids. CDR3 sequence: CSAETGIGNEQFF. CDR3 DNA sequence: TGCAGTGCAGAGACAGGGATCGGCAATGAGCAGTTCTTC.

The CDR3 region is CASSPKPGTQYF. Written as DNA, the CDR3 is TGTGCCAGCAGCCCGAAGCCGGGTACGCAGTATTTT. V gene TRBV7-2 combines with J gene TRBJ2-3; D is uncertain. With 5 bases removed from V and 8 bases from J, the gap between germline ends came to 11 bases. Germline lookup yields CDR1 SGHTA and CDR2 FQGNSA. There are 12 residues in the CDR3. The full variable domain, its missing parts supplied by reference TRBV7-2 and TRBJ2-3, is GAGVSQSPSNKVTEKGKDVELRCDPISGHTALYWYRQSLGQGLEFLIYFQGNSAPDKSGLPSDRFSAERTGGSVSTLTIQRTQQEDSAVYLCASSPKPGTQYFGPGTRLTVL.

This clonotype was seen at least ten times. The chain carries TRBV5-4 and TRBJ2-1, with D unclear. V gave up 0 bases and J gave up 8 bases, with 12 bases separating them. CDR1 is SGHNT, CDR2 YYREEE, per germline (reference sequence). The CDR3 sequence is 14 residues long. The CDR3 DNA reads as TGTGCCAGCAGCTTGGCTTTCAGTAGCTATGAGCAGTTCTTC. As protein: CASSLAFSSYEQFF.

This clonotype was found many times. The chain joins TRBV20-1 to TRBJ2-1, with D perhaps matching TRBD2 (6 bases). Germline lookup yields CDR1 DFQATT and CDR2 SNEGSKA (reference sequence). V was trimmed by 5 bases and J by 4 bases, leaving 12 bases between them. This CDR3 is built from 13 residues. DNA of the CDR3: TGCAGTGCTCCGTCTGGAGGGTACAATGAGCAGTTCTTC. Its translation: CSAPSGGYNEQFF.

This clonotype was picked up a small number of times. The chain carries TRBV6-5 and TRBJ2-2; 10 nucleotides line up with TRBD2. This CDR3 spans 16 amino acids. V dropped 6 bases and J dropped 5; count of bases not matched to a gene: 9. Per the germline V gene, CDR1 is MNHEY and CDR2 is SVGAGI. CDR3 amino acids: CASRLPGTSVTGELFF. CDR3 coding DNA: TGTGCCAGCAGGTTACCCGGGACTAGCGTAACCGGGGAGCTGTTTTTT.

This clonotype has a count of ten or more. The V and J genes are TRBV25-1 and TRBJ2-1, with no clear D. This CDR3 is built from 12 residues. Germline-derived CDR1 and CDR2 are MGHDK and SYGVNS. V lost 8 bases to trimming and J lost 7 bases, with 12 bases between them. CDR3 DNA: TGTGCCAGCGGACCGGCCCTGAATGAGCAGTTCTTC. Translating gives CASGPALNEQFF.

Ten or more counts support this clonotype. The V gene is TRBV4-2, the J gene TRBJ2-1; 7 nucleotides match TRBD2. The CDR3 sequence is 17 residues long. The germline CDR1 and CDR2 sequences are LGHNA and YNFKEQ. Losses at the gene ends were 0 bases for V and 3 bases for J; bases not matched to a gene: 8. DNA for the CDR3: TGTGCCAGCAGCCAAGATCTCGCGGGAGTGGTCTACAATGAGCAGTTCTTC. Translation: CASSQDLAGVVYNEQFF.

This clonotype was recorded many times. The rearrangement links TRBV10-3 to TRBJ1-3, with TRBD1 identical over 7 bases. Germline assignment: CDR1 ENHRY and CDR2 SYGVKD. The CDR3 is made up of 18 amino acids. With 2 bases clipped from V and 4 bases from J, the junction kept 14 bases outside the gene matches. The CDR3 nucleotides read TGTGCCATCAGTGAGCCGTTCGAACAGGGGCATGGAGGAAACACCATATATTTT. Protein: CAISEPFEQGHGGNTIYF.

This clonotype was seen repeatedly, ten times or more. The rearrangement joins TRBV7-9 to TRBJ2-7; D gene unclear. The length of the CDR3 is 14 residues. CDR1 is SEHNR, CDR2 FQNEAQ, per germline (reference sequence). Trimming stripped 3 bases from V and 2 bases from J, with 11 bases between. CDR3 coding DNA: TGTGCCAGCAGCTTTCAGGCCACCCCCTACGAGCAGTACTTC. Amino acids: CASSFQATPYEQYF. Filled out from reference TRBV7-9 and TRBJ2-7, the complete variable domain reads DTGVSQNPRHKITKRGQNVTFRCDPISEHNRLYWYRQTLGQGPEFLTYFQNEAQLEKSRLLSDRFSAERPKGSFSTLEIQRTEQGDSAMYLCASSFQATPYEQYFGPGTRLTVT.

The chain uses TRBV7-2 and TRBJ2-3; no reliable D call. The CDR3 consists of 14 residues. Germline V gives CDR1 SGHTA, CDR2 FQGNSA. The V and J ends lost 5 bases and 0 bases respectively, with 9 bases between them. Here the CDR3 reads CASSPGPSTDTQYF. CDR3 nucleotides: TGTGCCAGCAGCCCCGGACCCAGCACAGATACGCAGTATTTT.

This clonotype was observed many times. V and J are TRBV29-1 and TRBJ2-2; TRBD1 agrees at 10 bases. The CDR3 has 13 residues. V was clipped by 7 bases and J by 7 bases; unmatched bases: 6. Germline lookup yields CDR1 SQVTM and CDR2 ANQGSEA. The CDR3 sequence is CSGRQGADGELFF. The CDR3 nucleotides read TGCAGCGGGCGACAGGGGGCAGACGGGGAGCTGTTTTTT.

This clonotype was observed at least ten times. The chain employs TRBV7-2 and TRBJ2-1; 16 nucleotides align to TRBD2. V was clipped by 5 bases and J by 1 base; unmatched bases: 8. Germline values: CDR1 SGHTA, CDR2 FQGNSA. The CDR3 is 19 residues long. CDR3 amino acids: CASSNPGTSGRGSYNEQFF. CDR3 DNA sequence: TGTGCCAGCAGCAACCCCGGGACTAGCGGGAGGGGGTCCTACAATGAGCAGTTCTTC.